This T cell receptor beta chain was documented in a study of blood T cell repertoires in COVID-19. Looking at the study overall: Collection of acute and convalescent COVID-19 samples took place in the United States, Italy and Spain.

The CDR3 length is 15 residues. CDR1 and CDR2 from the germline V gene are MGHRA and YSYEKL. Trimming removed 4 bases from V and 6 bases from J, with 13 bases in between. In the authors' methods: It was from reference gene primer amplification that nucleated cell counts were estimated. Sequencing used immunoSEQ multiplex PCR; TCRdb keeps in-frame clones, though not all of them. V, J and clone size reflect that table, while D and trimming were determined from the DNA. The data show over 70,000 clones, about three quarters seen once. The source of this sequence is a human donor in a cohort sampled during active COVID-19. The V call is TRBV4-1, the J call TRBJ1-6; the D gene is possibly TRBD1 (6 bases). Specimen: peripheral blood. The CDR3 loop is CASSLRDTTNSPLHF. DNA of the CDR3: TGCGCCAGCAGCCTACGGGACACTACTAATTCACCCCTCCACTTT.